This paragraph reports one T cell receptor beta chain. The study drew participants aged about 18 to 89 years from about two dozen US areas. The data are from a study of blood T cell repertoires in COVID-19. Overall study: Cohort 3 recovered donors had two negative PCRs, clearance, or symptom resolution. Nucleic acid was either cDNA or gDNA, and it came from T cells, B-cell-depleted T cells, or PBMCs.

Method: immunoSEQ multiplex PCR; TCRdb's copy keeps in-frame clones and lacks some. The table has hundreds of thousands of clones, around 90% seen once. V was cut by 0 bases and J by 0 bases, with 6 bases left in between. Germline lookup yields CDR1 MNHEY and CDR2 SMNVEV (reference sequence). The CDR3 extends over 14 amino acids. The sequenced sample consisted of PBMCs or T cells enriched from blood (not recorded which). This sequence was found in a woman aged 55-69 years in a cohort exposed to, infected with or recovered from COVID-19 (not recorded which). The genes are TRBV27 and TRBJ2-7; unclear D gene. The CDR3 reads CASSLSPSSYEQYF. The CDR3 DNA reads TGTGCCAGCAGTTTATCCCCCAGCTCCTACGAGCAGTACTTC.